This TCR beta chain was recovered during a study of blood T cell repertoires in COVID-19. The wider study: From T cells, B-cell-depleted T cells, or PBMCs came the material, which was cDNA or gDNA.

In the study's own analysis: Amplification of reference gene primers provided the estimated nucleated cell counts. Libraries were prepared by immunoSEQ multiplex PCR; TCRdb keeps only in-frame clonotypes and omits some of them. V, J and clone size are those of that table, while D and trimming were read from the DNA. Of approximately 190,000 clones listed, around four fifths are singletons. This clone was seen more than once but under ten times. Trimming took 5 bases from V and 3 from J, leaving 10 bases between them. The V gene's germline CDR1 is SQVTM and CDR2 ANQGSEA. The CDR3 consists of 13 residues.

Material for sequencing was peripheral blood. This chain connects TRBV29-1 to TRBJ1-4, with unresolved D. The receptor's source is a woman aged 65 to 85 with active or convalescent COVID-19. This chain's CDR3 is CSVKLTSNEKLFF. CDR3 sequence (DNA): TGCAGCGTTAAGTTGACATCTAATGAAAAACTGTTTTTT.